A single T cell receptor (beta chain) is shown here with its context. Using immunoSEQ multiplex PCR, the repertoire was profiled, and TCRdb retains in-frame clones only, with some absent. The sample contains more than 80,000 clones, just over 95% of which appear only once. These data come from a study of technical replicates of blood from a few donors. The sequence was obtained from a human donor in good health. The sequencing sample was made of T cells isolated from PBMCs.

As DNA, the CDR3 is TGTGCCAGCAGTGGACCGGGACAGGGATATGAAAAACTGTTTTTT. It specifies CASSGPGQGYEKLFF. V usage is TRBV2 and J usage is TRBJ1-4; 9 nucleotides line up with TRBD1. J lost 6 bases, V lost 4 bases, and 6 bases had no gene match. This CDR3 has 15 amino acids. CDR1 and CDR2 from the germline V gene are SNHLY and FYNNEI.